A single sample is the source of the 20 T cell receptor beta chains below, sequenced in a study of blood T cell repertoires in COVID-19. Data came from immunoSEQ multiplex PCR; TCRdb stores just in-frame clones and leaves some out. The sample carries 200,000 or so clones, 70% to 90% recorded once. The sample consisted of peripheral blood. The receptors were gathered from a man between 65 and 85 years old with active or convalescent COVID-19.

The rearrangement joins TRBV4-1 to TRBJ1-4, with D uncertain. The CDR3 length is 15 residues. In germline, CDR1 is MGHRA, CDR2 YSYEKL. Trimming cost V 1 base and J 7 bases, with 13 bases left between them. The CDR3 spells CASSQGQVVFEKLFF. The CDR3 DNA is TGCGCCAGCAGCCAAGGCCAGGTGGTTTTTGAAAAACTGTTTTTT.

This chain links TRBV7-9 with TRBJ1-1, with D possibly TRBD1 on 6 matching bases. Germline CDR1 and CDR2: SEHNR and FQNEAQ (reference sequence). V was clipped by 3 bases and J by 7 bases, with 12 bases between them. This CDR3 contains 13 residues. CDR3 sequence (DNA): TGTGCCAGCAGCTTGTGGGGCAGGGGTGAAGCTTTCTTT. It codes for CASSLWGRGEAFF.

The chain couples TRBV18 to TRBJ2-3; D is possibly TRBD2 (6 bases). V lost 0 bases, J lost 0 bases, and 13 bases lay in between. This CDR3 comprises 17 residues. CDR1 and CDR2 from the germline V gene are KGHSH and LQKENI. CDR3 in amino acids: CASSPPVGSQSTDTQYF. The CDR3 DNA is TGTGCCAGCTCACCACCGGTCGGGAGCCAGAGCACAGATACGCAGTATTTT.

The J gene is TRBJ2-7, the V gene TRBV9; 10 bases align to TRBD2. CDR1 is SGDLS and CDR2 is YYNGEE in the germline V gene. V dropped 0 bases and J dropped 2; count of bases not matched to a gene: 8. The length of the CDR3 is 17 residues. The CDR3: CASSVGDGLAAAYEQYF. The CDR3 DNA sequence: TGTGCCAGCAGCGTAGGGGATGGACTAGCGGCCGCCTACGAGCAGTACTTC.

J is TRBJ2-5 and V is TRBV19, with 9 bases that match TRBD1. V was clipped by 10 bases and J by 5 bases; unmatched bases: 8. Germline V lookup: CDR1 LNHDA, CDR2 SQIVND (reference sequence). The length of the CDR3 is 13 residues. The CDR3 spells CAIRDRVTETQYF. CDR3 bases: TGTGCCATCCGGGACAGGGTCACGGAGACCCAGTACTTC.

The rearrangement uses TRBV5-6 and TRBJ1-5; a possible D gene is TRBD1 (6 bases). This CDR3 is built from 14 residues. The V end was cut by 3 bases, the J end by 1 base, with 8 bases between. Germline CDR1 and CDR2: SGHDT and YYEEEE. The chain's CDR3 is CASSWGTSNQPQHF. CDR3 nucleotides: TGTGCCAGCAGCTGGGGGACAAGCAATCAGCCCCAGCATTTT. The full variable domain, rest sourced from reference TRBV5-6 and TRBJ1-5, is DAGVTQSPTHLIKTRGQQVTLRCSPKSGHDTVSWYQQALGQGPQFIFQYYEEEERQRGNFPDRFSGHQFPNYSSELNVNALLLGDSALYLCASSWGTSNQPQHFGDGTRLSIL.

The rearrangement links TRBV7-2 to TRBJ2-2, with D maybe TRBD2 (6 bases). CDR1 SGHTA and CDR2 FQGNSA come from the germline V gene. This CDR3 comprises 15 residues. Trimming removed 6 bases at V and 3 bases at J, with 14 bases between. The DNA for the CDR3 is TGTGCCAGCAGGCGGGGCCCGACGGACACCGGGGAGCTGTTTTTT. This codes for CASRRGPTDTGELFF.

The chain employs TRBV3-1 (or the pseudogene TRBV3-2) and TRBJ1-2; 9 bases line up with TRBD1. CDR3 length: 15 residues. V gave up 0 bases and J gave up 6 bases; unmatched junction bases: 5. Germline assignment: CDR1 LGHDT and CDR2 YNNKEL (reference sequence). CDR3 loop: CASSQDRNRGHGYTF. For the CDR3, the DNA is TGTGCCAGCAGCCAAGACAGAAACAGGGGGCATGGCTACACCTTC.

CDR3 nucleotides: TGTGCCAGCAGCGCCGAGCGGGGGGGCCGCACAGATACGCAGTATTTT. Protein: CASSAERGGRTDTQYF. The chain recombines TRBV13 with TRBJ2-3; 10 nucleotides line up with TRBD2. Germline loops: CDR1 PRHDT, CDR2 FYEKMQ (reference sequence). There are 16 residues in the CDR3. Unmatched junction bases numbered 6, after V lost 5 bases and J lost 1 base.

The chain combines TRBV27 with TRBJ1-6, with D possibly TRBD1 on 5 matching bases. Germline lookup yields CDR1 MNHEY and CDR2 SMNVEV (reference sequence). V shed 2 bases and J shed 10 bases, with 12 bases lying between them. The CDR3 is made up of 14 amino acids. CDR3 loop: CASSLVRAGSPLHF. In DNA form, the CDR3 reads TGTGCCAGCAGTTTAGTCAGGGCTGGGTCACCCCTCCACTTT.

The chain is built from TRBV28 and TRBJ2-6; tentatively, D is TRBD1 (5 bases). Germline V lookup: CDR1 MDHEN, CDR2 SYDVKM. The CDR3 runs to 13 residues. The V end was cut by 11 bases, the J end by 0 bases, with 8 bases between. The CDR3 DNA sequence: TGTGCCTGCCAGGGCTCTGGGGCCAACGTCCTGACTTTC. Translation gives CACQGSGANVLTF.

The V gene is TRBV4-3, the J gene TRBJ1-3, with D uncertain. Trimming removed 4 bases from V and 3 bases from J, with 10 bases in between. The germline V gene encodes CDR1 LGHNA and CDR2 YSLEER. The CDR3 totals 14 residues. CDR3 sequence (DNA): TGCGCCAGCAGCCTCCACACGTATGGAAACACCATATATTTT. Its translation: CASSLHTYGNTIYF.

The chain carries TRBV15 and TRBJ2-1; 7 bases map to TRBD1. Germline V lookup: CDR1 LNHNV, CDR2 YYDKDF (reference sequence). V shed 0 bases, J shed 5 bases, and the junction held 7 bases outside the gene matches. The CDR3 length is 16 residues. The CDR3 DNA reads TGTGCCACCAGCAGAGATCTACAGGGGTGGAACAATGAGCAGTTCTTC. Its translation is CATSRDLQGWNNEQFF.

The J gene is TRBJ1-5, the V gene TRBV27; perhaps TRBD1 as D (5 bases). Germline loops: CDR1 MNHEY, CDR2 SMNVEV (reference sequence). CDR3 size: 14 residues. The V end was cut by 8 bases, the J end by 5 bases, with 16 bases between. CDR3: CASPSRTGDQPQHF. DNA for the CDR3: TGTGCCAGCCCATCGAGAACGGGGGATCAGCCCCAGCATTTT.

This chain uses TRBV20-1 with TRBJ2-7; D not certain. The CDR3 runs 11 residues. V was shortened by 1 base and J by 4 bases, with 5 bases between the two germline ends. Germline-derived CDR1 and CDR2 are DFQATT and SNEGSKA (reference sequence). CDR3 sequence: CSARVIYEQYF. The CDR3 DNA is TGCAGTGCTAGAGTAATTTACGAGCAGTACTTC.

The chain combines TRBV24-1 with TRBJ1-4; 9 nucleotides match TRBD1. This CDR3 has 16 amino acids. Losses at the gene ends were 2 bases for V and 7 bases for J; bases not matched to a gene: 7. The germline CDR1 and CDR2 sequences are KGHDR and SFDVKD. CDR3 residues: CATSDSGTGFGEKLFF. The CDR3 DNA reads as TGTGCCACCAGTGATTCCGGGACAGGGTTTGGTGAAAAACTGTTTTTT.

The table lists this clone with a count of one. The J gene is TRBJ2-7, the V gene TRBV29-1; TRBD1 might be the D (6 bases). CDR1 SQVTM and CDR2 ANQGSEA come from the germline V gene. The CDR3 is 12 amino acids. V shed 4 bases and J shed 4 bases, with 11 bases lying between them. The CDR3 DNA is TGCAGCGTTGGTGGTCAGGGGTACGAGCAGTACTTC. Protein product: CSVGGQGYEQYF.

V is TRBV10-3 and J is TRBJ2-1, with TRBD2 matching 10 bases. This CDR3 is built from 16 residues. J gave up 7 bases and V 5 bases, and 11 bases lay outside the gene matches. Germline V lookup: CDR1 ENHRY, CDR2 SYGVKD. The CDR3 loop is CAISLLASGRVNEQFF. Here the CDR3 DNA reads TGTGCCATCAGTCTCCTGGCCAGCGGGAGGGTGAATGAGCAGTTCTTC.

The chain is built from TRBV10-3 and TRBJ2-1; TRBD2 agrees at 16 bases. J gave up 6 bases and V 4 bases, and 3 bases lay outside the gene matches. The CDR3 is 16 amino acids. Germline lookup yields CDR1 ENHRY and CDR2 SYGVKD. The chain's CDR3 is CAISAGLAGGVNEQFF. The DNA of the CDR3 is TGTGCCATCAGTGCGGGACTAGCGGGAGGGGTCAATGAGCAGTTCTTC.

The gene calls are TRBV5-4 and TRBJ2-3; possibly TRBD1 for D (6 bases). CDR1 is SGHNT and CDR2 is YYREEE in the germline V gene (reference sequence). The CDR3 length is 15 residues. V shed 0 bases and J shed 3 bases, with 11 bases lying between them. The CDR3: CASSLALTGTDTQYF. CDR3 nucleotide sequence: TGTGCCAGCAGCTTGGCGTTGACAGGAACAGATACGCAGTATTTT.